The 13 T cell receptor beta chains reported below all come from one sample, sequenced in a study of T cells after yellow fever vaccination. Via MiXCR, TCRdb re-called the 5' RACE reads, giving one row per CDR3 protein. The sample lists 450,000 to 600,000 distinct CDR3 sequences; less than 15% were seen once. Sequencing used PBMCs, obtained on the day of the yellow fever booster vaccination. These receptors were taken from a man aged 30 to 45 who received the YFV17D yellow fever vaccine.

The V and J genes are TRBV20-1 and TRBJ1-2; D is undetermined. V was clipped by 3 bases and J by 5 bases, with 10 bases between them. CDR3 size: 12 residues. Germline CDR1 and CDR2: DFQATT and SNEGSKA (reference sequence). The CDR3 is CSASPALYGYTF. CDR3 sequence (DNA): TGCAGTGCTAGTCCGGCGCTTTATGGCTACACCTTC.

There are many counts of this clonotype. J is TRBJ2-7 and V is TRBV5-6; D might be TRBD1 or TRBD2, each matching 6 bases. The CDR3 extends over 15 amino acids. V lost 2 bases, J lost 7 bases, and 19 bases lay in between. In germline, CDR1 is SGHDT, CDR2 YYEEEE. The CDR3 region is CASSFWGESRGEQYF. CDR3 coding DNA: TGTGCCAGCAGCTTCTGGGGGGAATCCAGGGGTGAGCAGTACTTC.

This chain connects TRBV5-4 to TRBJ2-7; D is uncertain. The germline V and J ends were trimmed by 1 base and 3 bases, with 14 bases remaining between them. The germline CDR1 and CDR2 sequences are SGHNT and YYREEE (reference sequence). CDR3 length: 15 amino acids. The DNA for the CDR3 is TGTGCCAGCAGCTTGACAGTAGCCGGTGTCTACGAGCAGTACTTC. Protein: CASSLTVAGVYEQYF.

This chain uses TRBV20-1 with TRBJ2-1; D call uncertain. V lost 3 bases to trimming and J lost 0 bases, with 12 bases between them. CDR1 is DFQATT and CDR2 is SNEGSKA in the germline V gene (reference sequence). The CDR3 runs to 15 residues. The chain's CDR3 is CSARPARSSYNEQFF. CDR3 nucleotides: TGCAGTGCTAGGCCGGCTAGAAGCTCCTACAATGAGCAGTTCTTC.

This clonotype has a handful of counts. The rearrangement links TRBV12-3 or TRBV12-4 to TRBJ2-5; D is ambiguous. V was pared by 5 bases and J by 4 bases, with 11 bases between. The CDR3 length is 13 residues. The CDR3 DNA is TGTGCCAGCAGTAGGGCAGCTCGAGAGACCCAGTACTTC. Its translation: CASSRAARETQYF.

The V gene is TRBV28, the J gene TRBJ2-7, with D tentatively TRBD1 (7 bases). The germline V gene has CDR1 MDHEN and CDR2 SYDVKM. The CDR3 extends over 14 amino acids. The germline V and J ends were trimmed by 6 bases and 1 base, with 13 bases remaining between them. The CDR3 region is CASRRQGGSYEQYF. The DNA of the CDR3 is TGTGCCAGCAGAAGGCAGGGGGGATCCTACGAGCAGTACTTC. Full variable domain (rest looked up from reference TRBV28 and TRBJ2-7): DVKVTQSSRYLVKRTGEKVFLECVQDMDHENMFWYRQDPGLGLRLIYFSYDVKMKEKGDIPEGYSVSREKKERFSLILESASTNQTSMYLCASRRQGGSYEQYFGPGTRLTVT.

This chain connects TRBV20-1 to TRBJ1-6; D possibly corresponds to TRBD1 (5 bases). Trimming removed 4 bases from V and 8 bases from J, with 9 bases in between. Germline CDR1 reads DFQATT; CDR2 reads SNEGSKA (reference sequence). The CDR3 has 12 amino acids. The CDR3 protein is CSATTADSPLHF. As DNA, the CDR3 is TGCAGTGCTACGACAGCAGATTCACCCCTCCACTTT.

The chain carries TRBV12-3 or TRBV12-4 and TRBJ2-2; TRBD1 matches at 7 bases. J gave up 8 bases and V 9 bases, and 9 bases lay outside the gene matches. This CDR3 has 13 residues. CDR3 bases: TGTGCCAGTCGAAGCAGGGGGTCTGGGGAGCTGTTTTTT. Protein: CASRSRGSGELFF.

The sample holds a few counts of this clonotype. The chain links TRBV28 to TRBJ2-3; D may be TRBD2 (5 bases). The V and J ends lost 2 bases and 3 bases respectively, with 15 bases between them. The CDR3 contains 16 residues. Germline assignment: CDR1 MDHEN and CDR2 SYDVKM. The DNA of the CDR3 is TGTGCCAGCAGTTTACGGAGGTTGGGGTTAACAGATACGCAGTATTTT. It is translated as CASSLRRLGLTDTQYF.

This chain uses TRBV6-1 with TRBJ2-3; 11 nucleotides align to TRBD2. Trimming took 6 bases from V and 9 from J; bases not matched to a gene: 8. CDR3 size: 14 residues. CDR1 is MNHNS and CDR2 is SASEGT in the germline V gene. CDR3 coding DNA: TGTGCCAGCAGCACAGGGACTAGCGGATTAACGCAGTATTTT. It encodes CASSTGTSGLTQYF.

This clonotype was counted between two and nine times. The chain couples TRBV6-1 to TRBJ2-1; the match to TRBD1 covers 11 bases. Trimming cost V 6 bases and J 8 bases; bases outside gene matches: 6. CDR3 size: 14 residues. CDR1 and CDR2 (germline): MNHNS, SASEGT. As DNA, the CDR3 is TGTGCCAGCAGCCCCGGACAGGGGGCGCATGAGCAGTTCTTC. Translated, it gives CASSPGQGAHEQFF.

V is TRBV20-1 and J is TRBJ1-2; D gene unclear. V lost 6 bases, J lost 8 bases, and 7 bases lay in between. Germline V lookup: CDR1 DFQATT, CDR2 SNEGSKA (reference sequence). The CDR3 is 9 residues long. CDR3 bases: TGCAGTGCACCGGGAGGCTACACCTTC. Amino acids: CSAPGGYTF.

This clonotype was seen more than once but under ten times. V and J are TRBV9 and TRBJ2-1; 14 bases line up with TRBD2. Per the germline V gene, CDR1 is SGDLS and CDR2 is YYNGEE. The CDR3 length is 18 residues. The trim removed 4 bases at V and 0 bases at J, leaving 6 bases unmatched. CDR3 protein: CASSIGGTSGSSYNEQFF. Here the CDR3 DNA reads TGTGCCAGCAGCATTGGGGGGACTAGCGGGAGCTCCTACAATGAGCAGTTCTTC. Full variable domain (missing parts from reference TRBV9 and TRBJ2-1): DSGVTQTPKHLITATGQRVTLRCSPRSGDLSVYWYQQSLDQGLQFLIQYYNGEERAKGNILERFSAQQFPDLHSELNLSSLELGDSALYFCASSIGGTSGSSYNEQFFGPGTRLTVL.